This T cell receptor beta chain was profiled in a study of CD8 T cells in ankylosing spondylitis. One entry per CDR3 protein results from TCRdb running MiXCR on the 5' RACE reads. The repertoire has a few hundred thousand distinct CDR3 sequences, about 20% of them found once; the top ten carry roughly 34%. This clonotype was counted many times. Germline-derived CDR1 and CDR2 are PRHDT and FYEKMQ (reference sequence). V lost 5 bases and J lost 6, with 5 bases in between. This CDR3 has 11 amino acids. The rearrangement uses TRBV13 and TRBJ2-1; D gene uncertain. Sequencing was performed on blood, either unsorted or a sorted T cell fraction (not recorded which). The receptor was derived from a male donor with ankylosing spondylitis or in good health (not recorded which). The CDR3 DNA reads as TGTGCCAGCAGCCGGGTCAATGAGCAGTTCTTC. Encoded protein: CASSRVNEQFF.